The 22 T cell receptor beta chains listed next were all sequenced from one sample in a study of CXCR3-negative and CXCR3-positive naive CD8 T cells. These TCRs' antigens remain unknown. General study results and limits: TRB CDR3s were more hydrophobic in CXCR3-positive than in CXCR3-negative naive cells.

The libraries of TRB cDNA were prepared using 5' RACE with UMI labels. TCRdb re-called the 5' RACE reads; one entry per CDR3 protein, DNA not given. The listing records 84,000 or so distinct CDR3 sequences. Sequencing used naive CXCR3+ CD8+ T cells from blood. Subset: CD45RO-CCR7+CD27+CD95- naive CD8+ T cells expressing CXCR3 (TNR3+). The receptors were gathered from a human donor in good health. Some clones in this sample may be carry-over from other donors' samples.

The chain employs TRBV7-6 and TRBJ1-1; TCRdb indicates TRBD1, and absent DNA this call remains unverified. From germline, CDR1 is SGHVS and CDR2 FNYEAQ. This CDR3 spans 19 amino acids. This CDR3 is CASSEDPIPGPERNTEAFF. Based on the CDR3 plus reference TRBV7-6 and TRBJ1-1, the full variable domain is GAGVSQSPRYKVTKRGQDVALRCDPISGHVSLYWYRQALGQGPEFLTYFNYEAQQDKSGLPNDRFSAERPEGSISTLTIQRTEQRDSAMYRCASSEDPIPGPERNTEAFFGQGTRLTVV.

The chain employs TRBV15 and TRBJ2-3; the TRBD1 assignment by TCRdb is unverifiable without DNA. The CDR3 is 17 amino acids. Germline lookup yields CDR1 LNHNV and CDR2 YYDKDF (reference sequence). The CDR3 region is CATSRENIQGPADTQYF.

The genes are TRBV7-8 and TRBJ2-7. The CDR3 consists of 14 residues. Germline CDR1 SGHVS, CDR2 FQNEAQ. The CDR3 is CASSSDVFSYEQYF. The complete variable domain, with remaining parts taken from reference TRBV7-8 and TRBJ2-7, reads GAGVSQSPRYKVAKRGQDVALRCDPISGHVSLFWYQQALGQGPEFLTYFQNEAQLDKSGLPSDRFFAERPEGSVSTLKIQRTQQEDSAVYLCASSSDVFSYEQYFGPGTRLTVT.

CDR3 loop: CASSSQGNYEQYF. The chain carries TRBV6-2 or TRBV6-3 and TRBJ2-7; TCRdb reports TRBD1, a call that lacks DNA to check it against. CDR1 and CDR2 (germline): MNHEY, SVGEGT. The CDR3 covers 13 residues.

This sequence joins TRBV5-1 and TRBJ2-1; with no DNA, the TCRdb D assignment of TRBD1 cannot be verified. The germline V gene encodes CDR1 SGHRS and CDR2 YFSETQ. This CDR3 has 15 amino acids. The CDR3 here is CASSFRTGAYNEQFF.

The chain carries TRBV7-9 and TRBJ2-5. This CDR3 is built from 14 residues. Germline loops: CDR1 SEHNR, CDR2 FQNEAQ (reference sequence). The CDR3 sequence is CASSLFSGLETQYF.

This chain joins TRBV11-2 and TRBJ2-1. Germline V gene sequence: CDR1 SGHAT, CDR2 FQNNGV. The CDR3 covers 11 residues. The CDR3 reads CASSHYNEQFF.

The genes are TRBV29-1 and TRBJ2-3; TCRdb calls TRBD2, which cannot be checked without DNA. The CDR3 has 14 amino acids. Germline lookup yields CDR1 SQVTM and CDR2 ANQGSEA. The CDR3 region is CSVGAGLSTDTQYF.

The chain joins TRBV12-3 or TRBV12-4 to TRBJ1-1; no DNA is available, so the TRBD1 call from TCRdb remains unchecked. The CDR3 loop spans 16 amino acids. The CDR3: CASSLSGGLGWTEAFF.

The genes are TRBV12-3 or TRBV12-4 and TRBJ2-7. The CDR3 has 17 amino acids. The CDR3 protein is CASSLAPNLRSSYEQYF.

V gene TRBV6-2 or TRBV6-3 combines with J gene TRBJ2-2; TCRdb proposes TRBD1, but this gene call is untestable without DNA. In germline, CDR1 is MNHEY, CDR2 SVGEGT. This CDR3 is built from 16 residues. The CDR3 protein is CASSYLSPASGGELFF.

The chain links TRBV27 to TRBJ2-4; TCRdb returns TRBD1, unconfirmable since there is no DNA. The CDR3 totals 18 residues. The V gene's germline CDR1 is MNHEY and CDR2 SMNVEV (reference sequence). CDR3 protein: CASSALTDGGLAKNIQYF.

The chain joins TRBV2 to TRBJ2-2. The CDR3 sequence is 15 residues long. The germline CDR1 and CDR2 sequences are SNHLY and FYNNEI. CDR3 protein: CASKQYRSNTGELFF.

The CDR3 region is CSARDRDRNQPQHF. The chain links TRBV20-1 to TRBJ1-5; TCRdb lists TRBD1, though no DNA is available to test this call. Per germline, CDR1 DFQATT and CDR2 SNEGSKA (reference sequence). This CDR3 contains 14 residues.

This chain links TRBV12-3 or TRBV12-4 with TRBJ2-1; TCRdb's D call, TRBD2, is unchecked because there is no DNA. CDR3 length equals 13 residues. This CDR3 reads CASSRLLGASYAF.

V is TRBV6-2 or TRBV6-3 and J is TRBJ2-1; TCRdb gives TRBD1 as the D gene, but with no DNA this cannot be confirmed. Germline V gene data show CDR1 as MNHEY and CDR2 as SVGEGT. This CDR3 is 18 amino acids long. The CDR3 region is CASVSGRGARSSYNEQFF.

V is TRBV29-1 and J is TRBJ2-5; TCRdb returns TRBD1, unconfirmable since there is no DNA. This CDR3 has 14 amino acids. CDR1 is SQVTM and CDR2 is ANQGSEA in the germline V gene. This chain's CDR3 is CSATGGPGGETQYF.

V and J are TRBV6-6 and TRBJ2-1; with no DNA, the TCRdb D assignment of TRBD1 cannot be verified. Germline-derived CDR1 and CDR2 are MNHNY and SVGAGI (reference sequence). The CDR3 has 15 residues. The CDR3: CASSYVGPSYNEQFF.

The genes are TRBV9 and TRBJ2-1; TCRdb's assignment of TRBD1 cannot be checked, as there is no DNA. Germline values: CDR1 SGDLS, CDR2 YYNGEE. The CDR3 spans 16 residues. The CDR3 sequence is CASSARDRGPYNEQFF.

The J gene is TRBJ1-1, the V gene TRBV19. The V gene's germline CDR1 is LNHDA and CDR2 SQIVND (reference sequence). The CDR3 contains 16 residues. The CDR3 sequence is CASSIDPTPRDTEAFF.

This chain connects TRBV15 to TRBJ2-1; TCRdb lists TRBD1, though no DNA is available to test this call. This CDR3 is 13 amino acids long. The germline gives CDR1 LNHNV, CDR2 YYDKDF (reference sequence). The CDR3: CATSYRDHNEQFF.

The chain uses TRBV6-5 and TRBJ2-1; TCRdb proposes TRBD2, but this gene call is untestable without DNA. The CDR3 is 17 amino acids. Germline V gene lookup returns CDR1 MNHEY and CDR2 SVGAGI. CDR3: CASSSLLAGESYNEQFF.